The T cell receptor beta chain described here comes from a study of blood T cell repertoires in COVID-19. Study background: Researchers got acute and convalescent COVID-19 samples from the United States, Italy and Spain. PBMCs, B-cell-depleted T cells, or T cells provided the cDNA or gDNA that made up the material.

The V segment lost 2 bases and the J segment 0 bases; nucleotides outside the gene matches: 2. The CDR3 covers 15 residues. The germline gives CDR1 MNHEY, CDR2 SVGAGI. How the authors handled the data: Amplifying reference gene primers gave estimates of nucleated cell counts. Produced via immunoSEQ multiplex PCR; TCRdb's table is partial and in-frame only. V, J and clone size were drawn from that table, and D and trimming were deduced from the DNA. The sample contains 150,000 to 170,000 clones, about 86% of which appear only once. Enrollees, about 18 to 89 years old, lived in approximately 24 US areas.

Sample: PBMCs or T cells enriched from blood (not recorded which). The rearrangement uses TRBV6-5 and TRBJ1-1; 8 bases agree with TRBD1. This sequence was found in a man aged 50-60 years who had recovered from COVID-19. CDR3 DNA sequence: TGTGCCAGCAGTTACGGGGACAGGCTGAACACTGAAGCTTTCTTT. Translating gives CASSYGDRLNTEAFF.